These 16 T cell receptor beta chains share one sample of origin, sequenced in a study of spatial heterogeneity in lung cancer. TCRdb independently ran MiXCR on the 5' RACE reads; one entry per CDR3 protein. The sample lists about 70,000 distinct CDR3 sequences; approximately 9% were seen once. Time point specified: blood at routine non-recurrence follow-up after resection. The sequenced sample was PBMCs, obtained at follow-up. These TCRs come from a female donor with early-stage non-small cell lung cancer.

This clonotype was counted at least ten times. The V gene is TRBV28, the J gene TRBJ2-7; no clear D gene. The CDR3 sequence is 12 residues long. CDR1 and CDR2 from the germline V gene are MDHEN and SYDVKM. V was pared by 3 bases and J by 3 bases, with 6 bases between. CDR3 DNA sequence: TGTGCCAGCAGTTTGGCCGGCTACGAGCAGTACTTC. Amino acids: CASSLAGYEQYF. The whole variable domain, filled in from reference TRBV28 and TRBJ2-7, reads DVKVTQSSRYLVKRTGEKVFLECVQDMDHENMFWYRQDPGLGLRLIYFSYDVKMKEKGDIPEGYSVSREKKERFSLILESASTNQTSMYLCASSLAGYEQYFGPGTRLTVT.

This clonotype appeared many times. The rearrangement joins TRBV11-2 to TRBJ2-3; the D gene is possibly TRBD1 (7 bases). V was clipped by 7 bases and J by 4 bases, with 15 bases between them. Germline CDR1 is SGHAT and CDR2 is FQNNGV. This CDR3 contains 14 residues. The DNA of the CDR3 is TGTGCCAGCAATCTAGGAGGGGGCTCAGATACGCAGTATTTT. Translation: CASNLGGGSDTQYF.

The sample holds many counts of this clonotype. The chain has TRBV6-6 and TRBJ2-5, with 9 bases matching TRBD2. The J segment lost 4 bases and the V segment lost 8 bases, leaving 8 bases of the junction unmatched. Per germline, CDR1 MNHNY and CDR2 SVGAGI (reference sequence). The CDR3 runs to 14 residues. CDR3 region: CASSEAGGVETQYF. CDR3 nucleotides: TGTGCCAGCTCAGAAGCGGGAGGTGTAGAGACCCAGTACTTC.

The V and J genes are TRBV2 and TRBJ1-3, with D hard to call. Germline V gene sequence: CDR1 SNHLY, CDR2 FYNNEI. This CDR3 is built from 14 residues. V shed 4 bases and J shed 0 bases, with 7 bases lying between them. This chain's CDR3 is CASSARSSGNTIYF. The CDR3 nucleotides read TGTGCCAGCAGTGCACGGAGCTCTGGAAACACCATATATTTT.

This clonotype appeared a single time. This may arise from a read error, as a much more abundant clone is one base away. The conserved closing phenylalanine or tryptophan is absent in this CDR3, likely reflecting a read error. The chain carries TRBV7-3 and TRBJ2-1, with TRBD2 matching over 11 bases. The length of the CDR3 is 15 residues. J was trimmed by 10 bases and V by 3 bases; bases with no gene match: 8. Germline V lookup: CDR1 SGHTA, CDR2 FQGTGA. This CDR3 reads CASSLTSGTLEEQFL. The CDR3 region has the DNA TGTGCCAGCAGCTTGACTAGCGGGACTCTGGAGGAGCAGTTCTTA.

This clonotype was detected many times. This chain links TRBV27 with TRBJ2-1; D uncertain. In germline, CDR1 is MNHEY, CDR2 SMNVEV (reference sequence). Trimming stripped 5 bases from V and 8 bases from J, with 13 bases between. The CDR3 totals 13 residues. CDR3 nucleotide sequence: TGTGCCAGCAGTGTGGGCCAAAACGATGAGCAGTTCTTC. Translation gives CASSVGQNDEQFF.

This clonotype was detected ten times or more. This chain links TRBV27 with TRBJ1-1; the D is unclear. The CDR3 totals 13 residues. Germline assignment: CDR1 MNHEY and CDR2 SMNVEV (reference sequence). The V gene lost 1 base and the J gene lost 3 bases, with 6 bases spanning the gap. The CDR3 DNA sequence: TGTGCCAGCAGTTTATTGAGGGACACTGAAGCTTTCTTT. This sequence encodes CASSLLRDTEAFF.

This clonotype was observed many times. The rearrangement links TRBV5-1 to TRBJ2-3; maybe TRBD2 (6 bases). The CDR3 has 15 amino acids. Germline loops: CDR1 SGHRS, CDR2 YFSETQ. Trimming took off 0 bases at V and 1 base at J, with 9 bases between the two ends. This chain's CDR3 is CASSLDPGGTDTQYF. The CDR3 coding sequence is TGCGCCAGCAGCTTGGACCCGGGGGGCACAGATACGCAGTATTTT.

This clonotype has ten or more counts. The CDR3 here is CASSLQGFRDNEQFF. CDR3 bases: TGTGCCAGCAGTTTACAGGGGTTCCGCGACAATGAGCAGTTCTTC. The chain links TRBV28 to TRBJ2-1; tentative D call: TRBD1 (6 bases). The CDR3 contains 15 residues. The V end lost 2 bases, the J end lost 5 bases, and 13 bases lay between the germline ends. Germline values: CDR1 MDHEN, CDR2 SYDVKM.

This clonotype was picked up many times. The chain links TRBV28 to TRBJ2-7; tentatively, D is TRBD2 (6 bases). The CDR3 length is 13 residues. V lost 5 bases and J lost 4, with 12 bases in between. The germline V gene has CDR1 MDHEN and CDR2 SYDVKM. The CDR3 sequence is CASSPSVRYEQYF. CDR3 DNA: TGTGCCAGCAGTCCTAGCGTTAGGTACGAGCAGTACTTC.

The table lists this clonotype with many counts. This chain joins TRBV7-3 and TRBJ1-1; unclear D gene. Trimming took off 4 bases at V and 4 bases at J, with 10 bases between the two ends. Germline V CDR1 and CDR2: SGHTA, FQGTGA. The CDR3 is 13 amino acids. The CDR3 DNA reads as TGTGCCAGCAGCTCAGGTGGTGGCACTGAAGCTTTCTTT. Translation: CASSSGGGTEAFF.

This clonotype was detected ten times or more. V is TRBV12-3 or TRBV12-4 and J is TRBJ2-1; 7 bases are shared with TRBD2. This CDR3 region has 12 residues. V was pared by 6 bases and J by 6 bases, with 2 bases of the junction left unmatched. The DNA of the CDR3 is TGTGCCAGCAGAGGACTAGTCAATGAGCAGTTCTTC. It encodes CASRGLVNEQFF.

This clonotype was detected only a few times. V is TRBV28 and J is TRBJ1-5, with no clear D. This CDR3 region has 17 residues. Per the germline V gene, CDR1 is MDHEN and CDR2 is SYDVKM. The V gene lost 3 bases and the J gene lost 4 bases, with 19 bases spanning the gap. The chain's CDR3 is CASSFPGTQWRNQPQHF. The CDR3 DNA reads TGTGCCAGCAGTTTCCCCGGAACTCAATGGAGGAATCAGCCCCAGCATTTT.

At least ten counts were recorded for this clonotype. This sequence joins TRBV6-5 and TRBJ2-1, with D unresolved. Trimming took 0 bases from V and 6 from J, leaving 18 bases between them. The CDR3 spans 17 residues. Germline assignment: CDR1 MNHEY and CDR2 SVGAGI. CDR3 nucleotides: TGTGCCAGCAGTTACTCCCCCCGGCCGCCGAGAATCAATGAGCAGTTCTTC. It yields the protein CASSYSPRPPRINEQFF.

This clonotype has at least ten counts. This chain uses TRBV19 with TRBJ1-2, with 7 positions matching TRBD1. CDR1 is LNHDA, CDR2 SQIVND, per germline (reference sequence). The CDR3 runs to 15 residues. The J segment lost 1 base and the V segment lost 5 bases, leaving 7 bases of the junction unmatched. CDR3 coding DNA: TGTGCCAGTAGTTGGACAGGACCGATTAACTATGGCTACACCTTC. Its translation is CASSWTGPINYGYTF.

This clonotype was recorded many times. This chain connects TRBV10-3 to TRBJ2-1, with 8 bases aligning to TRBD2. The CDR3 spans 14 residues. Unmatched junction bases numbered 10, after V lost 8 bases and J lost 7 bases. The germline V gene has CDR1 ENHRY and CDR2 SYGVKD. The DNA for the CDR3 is TGTGCCATCGGACTAGCTCGCGAGGGGAATGAGCAGTTCTTC. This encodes CAIGLAREGNEQFF.